The 26 T cell receptor beta chains given below trace back to one sample, sequenced in a study of blood T cell repertoires in COVID-19. Sequencing used immunoSEQ multiplex PCR; TCRdb keeps in-frame clones, though not all of them. The table has about 150,000 clones, 75% to 90% seen once. Specimen: peripheral blood. The receptor source for this set is a human donor in a cohort sampled during active COVID-19.

This chain uses TRBV7-2 with TRBJ2-3; 10 positions agree with TRBD2. V dropped 2 bases and J dropped 2; count of bases not matched to a gene: 10. Germline V lookup: CDR1 SGHTA, CDR2 FQGNSA. The length of the CDR3 is 18 residues. In nucleotides, the CDR3 is TGTGCCAGCAGCTTATTCGTAGCGGGAGGCGCGTACACAGATACGCAGTATTTT. Residues: CASSLFVAGGAYTDTQYF. The entire variable domain, with the rest obtained from reference TRBV7-2 and TRBJ2-3, is as follows: GAGVSQSPSNKVTEKGKDVELRCDPISGHTALYWYRQSLGQGLEFLIYFQGNSAPDKSGLPSDRFSAERTGGSVSTLTIQRTQQEDSAVYLCASSLFVAGGAYTDTQYFGPGTRLTVL.

The V and J genes are TRBV29-1 and TRBJ1-2; maybe TRBD1 (5 bases). This CDR3 region has 12 residues. Trimming removed 7 bases from V and 3 bases from J, with 12 bases in between. Germline lookup yields CDR1 SQVTM and CDR2 ANQGSEA. The CDR3 spells CSAGEQDYGYTF. The CDR3 coding sequence is TGCAGCGCCGGCGAACAGGACTATGGCTACACCTTC.

The genes are TRBV5-1 and TRBJ1-1; 7 positions agree with TRBD1. V lost 6 bases, J lost 6 bases, and 11 bases stayed unmatched. The CDR3 contains 14 residues. The V gene's germline CDR1 is SGHRS and CDR2 YFSETQ. The CDR3 region is CASTDLRGRAEAFF. CDR3 in DNA: TGCGCCAGCACCGACCTTAGGGGGCGGGCTGAAGCTTTCTTT.

V usage is TRBV5-1 and J usage is TRBJ1-3, with D possibly being TRBD1 (5 bases). Germline V gene data show CDR1 as SGHRS and CDR2 as YFSETQ. The CDR3 runs to 13 residues. Deletions cut 4 bases from V and 4 bases from J, with 9 bases between. DNA for the CDR3: TGCGCCAGCAGCCTGACAGTAGGAAACACCATATATTTT. It yields the protein CASSLTVGNTIYF.

The rearrangement joins TRBV5-1 to TRBJ2-3; TRBD1 is a possible D gene (6 bases). The germline V gene has CDR1 SGHRS and CDR2 YFSETQ. Between the trimmed V and J ends, which lost 2 bases and 0 bases, there was a span of 13 bases. The length of the CDR3 is 16 residues. CDR3 sequence (DNA): TGCGCCAGCAGCTTCGGCGGACAGACTAGCACAGATACGCAGTATTTT. It is translated as CASSFGGQTSTDTQYF.

The rearrangement joins TRBV18 to TRBJ1-1; D uncertain. The V gene's germline CDR1 is KGHSH and CDR2 LQKENI. V gave up 5 bases and J gave up 1 base, with 8 bases separating them. The CDR3 is 13 residues long. CDR3 sequence (DNA): TGTGCCAGCTCATATGAGGGGAACACTGAAGCTTTCTTT. It translates to CASSYEGNTEAFF.

The V call is TRBV27, the J call TRBJ2-5; 7 nucleotides align to TRBD2. This CDR3 comprises 15 residues. Germline lookup yields CDR1 MNHEY and CDR2 SMNVEV (reference sequence). With V trimmed by 6 bases and J by 4 bases, 11 bases remained unmatched. This chain's CDR3 is CASSTRQGGGETQYF. For the CDR3, the DNA is TGTGCCAGCAGCACCCGGCAAGGCGGGGGAGAGACCCAGTACTTC.

The chain carries TRBV12-3 or TRBV12-4 and TRBJ1-3; D might be TRBD1 (5 bases). V dropped 9 bases and J dropped 5 bases, with 11 bases sitting between them. The length of the CDR3 is 12 residues. The chain's CDR3 is CASVQGRNTIYF. DNA for the CDR3: TGTGCCAGTGTCCAGGGAAGAAACACCATATATTTT.

The rearrangement uses TRBV7-2 and TRBJ2-2; no clear D. CDR3 length: 14 amino acids. CDR1 and CDR2 from the germline V gene are SGHTA and FQGNSA. Trimming cost V 5 bases and J 2 bases, with 9 bases left between them. The CDR3 nucleotides read TGTGCCAGCAGCATCCGGGTTAACACCGGGGAGCTGTTTTTT. Translation: CASSIRVNTGELFF.

The rearrangement links TRBV4-2 to TRBJ1-2, with 12 bases fitting TRBD1. With 4 bases clipped from V and 7 bases from J, the junction kept 7 bases outside the gene matches. Germline V gives CDR1 LGHNA, CDR2 YNFKEQ. CDR3 size: 15 residues. The CDR3 DNA is TGTGCCAGCAGCCCGGGGACAGGGGGCGAAGGTGGCTACACCTTC. It yields the protein CASSPGTGGEGGYTF.

The chain has TRBV5-6 and TRBJ2-2; D may be TRBD1 (6 bases). Trimming stripped 5 bases from V and 5 bases from J, with 10 bases between. CDR3 length: 13 residues. The V gene's germline CDR1 is SGHDT and CDR2 YYEEEE. CDR3 sequence: CASSWDKTGELFF. CDR3 sequence (DNA): TGTGCCAGCAGTTGGGACAAAACCGGGGAGCTGTTTTTT.

This chain joins TRBV7-2 and TRBJ2-7, with 7 nucleotides matching TRBD1. The germline V gene has CDR1 SGHTA and CDR2 FQGNSA. V shed 3 bases and J 0 bases; nucleotides not matched to a gene: 8. This CDR3 has 16 residues. Here the CDR3 DNA reads TGTGCCAGCAGCTTCAAGGACAGGCCCCTCTCCTACGAGCAGTACTTC. It yields the protein CASSFKDRPLSYEQYF.

The gene calls are TRBV28 and TRBJ1-1; D is possibly TRBD1 (6 bases). CDR1 and CDR2 (germline): MDHEN, SYDVKM. Trimming shortened V by 8 bases and J by 1 base, and 11 bases separated the two germline ends. This CDR3 region has 13 residues. CDR3 sequence: CASRDTKNTEAFF. For the CDR3, the DNA is TGTGCCAGCCGGGACACCAAGAACACTGAAGCTTTCTTT.

The chain recombines TRBV27 with TRBJ1-1, with 10 bases identical to TRBD1. The CDR3 extends over 16 amino acids. Germline lookup yields CDR1 MNHEY and CDR2 SMNVEV (reference sequence). Trimming took 5 bases from V and 2 from J; bases not matched to a gene: 8. CDR3 in DNA: TGTGCCAGCAGTAAAACGATGACAGGGGGCAACACTGAAGCTTTCTTT. Its translation is CASSKTMTGGNTEAFF.

The chain couples TRBV2 to TRBJ2-7, with TRBD2 as a possible D gene (6 bases). The CDR3 sequence is 14 residues long. The germline gives CDR1 SNHLY, CDR2 FYNNEI. Trimming cost V 7 bases and J 4 bases, with 17 bases left between them. This CDR3 is CASTGGRGRYEQYF. CDR3 coding DNA: TGTGCCAGCACCGGTGGGAGAGGGAGGTACGAGCAGTACTTC. Together with reference TRBV2 and TRBJ2-7, the CDR3 gives the full variable domain: EPEVTQTPSHQVTQMGQEVILRCVPISNHLYFYWYRQILGQKVEFLVSFYNNEISEKSEIFDDQFSVERPDGSNFTLKIRSTKLEDSAMYFCASTGGRGRYEQYFGPGTRLTVT.

This clone occurred once. The chain employs TRBV5-1 and TRBJ1-1, with D tentatively TRBD1 (5 bases). Germline assignment: CDR1 SGHRS and CDR2 YFSETQ. Trimming took off 6 bases at V and 1 base at J, with 16 bases between the two ends. The CDR3 loop spans 15 amino acids. The CDR3 DNA reads TGCGCCAGCACTCTGGCGGAGGGGTGGAACACTGAAGCTTTCTTT. Translating it yields CASTLAEGWNTEAFF.

The chain carries TRBV5-6 and TRBJ2-7; 8 positions agree with TRBD1. The V gene end was trimmed by 1 base and the J gene end by 1 base; junction bases not matched to a gene: 7. This CDR3 spans 16 amino acids. CDR1 and CDR2 (germline): SGHDT, YYEEEE. CDR3 nucleotide sequence: TGTGCCAGCAGCTTGCTCCGGGACAGGTCGTCCTACGAGCAGTACTTC. The encoded protein is CASSLLRDRSSYEQYF.

The CDR3 protein is CASSIDRVYNYGYTF. The CDR3 nucleotides are TGTGCCAGCAGCATCGACAGGGTTTATAACTATGGCTACACCTTC. J is TRBJ1-2 and V is TRBV7-9; 7 bases are a match to TRBD1. CDR1 is SEHNR and CDR2 is FQNEAQ in the germline V gene (reference sequence). V lost 5 bases, J lost 1 base, and 7 bases stayed unmatched. The CDR3 spans 15 residues.

The V call is TRBV6-2 or TRBV6-3, the J call TRBJ1-4; possibly TRBD1 for D (5 bases). From germline, CDR1 is MNHEY and CDR2 SVGEGT. Deletions cut 5 bases from V and 6 bases from J, with 19 bases between. The CDR3 runs 16 residues. CDR3 nucleotide sequence: TGTGCCAGCAGTAAGGGGTCAGCCAAAGGGGATGAAAAACTGTTTTTT. Its translation: CASSKGSAKGDEKLFF.

Concerning this clone: The same CDR3 arises from other DNA sequences in this sample as well. The chain recombines TRBV27 with TRBJ1-2; perhaps TRBD1 as D (5 bases). CDR1 MNHEY and CDR2 SMNVEV come from the germline V gene (reference sequence). V was cut by 6 bases and J by 4 bases, with 12 bases left in between. This CDR3 is built from 13 residues. The chain's CDR3 is CASSLGGGYGYTF. In nucleotides, the CDR3 is TGTGCCAGCAGCCTCGGGGGGGGCTATGGCTACACCTTC.

CDR3 DNA sequence: TGCGCCAGCAGCCTGAGGGTGACCGACTATGGCTACACCTTC. The encoded protein is CASSLRVTDYGYTF. The V call is TRBV5-1, the J call TRBJ1-2; D unresolved. The ends were cut back, 4 bases at V and 3 bases at J, with 13 bases in the middle. Per the germline V gene, CDR1 is SGHRS and CDR2 is YFSETQ. The CDR3 runs to 14 residues.

The J gene is TRBJ1-2, the V gene TRBV3-1 (or the pseudogene TRBV3-2); perhaps TRBD1 as D (6 bases). The CDR3 runs to 15 residues. Germline CDR1 reads LGHDT; CDR2 reads YNNKEL (reference sequence). V was clipped by 4 bases and J by 1 base, with 13 bases between them. CDR3 DNA sequence: TGTGCCAGCAGCCCCGGACAGTTACTTAACTATGGCTACACCTTC. The encoded protein is CASSPGQLLNYGYTF.

The CDR3 reads CASSLDSGMAQPQHF. For the CDR3, the DNA is TGTGCCAGCAGCCTGGACAGTGGTATGGCTCAGCCCCAGCATTTT. The V gene is TRBV7-8, the J gene TRBJ1-5; D is perhaps TRBD1 (6 bases). This CDR3 spans 15 amino acids. The V and J ends lost 5 bases and 6 bases respectively, with 17 bases between them. Germline lookup yields CDR1 SGHVS and CDR2 FQNEAQ.

The chain joins TRBV5-4 to TRBJ2-1, with D maybe TRBD2 (6 bases). V was cut by 0 bases and J by 9 bases, with 16 bases left in between. The V gene's germline CDR1 is SGHNT and CDR2 YYREEE (reference sequence). The CDR3 covers 15 residues. As DNA, the CDR3 is TGTGCCAGCAGCTTGGTGGCAGCGGGCAATACTGAGCAGTTCTTC. It codes for CASSLVAAGNTEQFF.

The rearrangement links TRBV5-1 to TRBJ2-1; 8 nucleotides align to TRBD2. This CDR3 has 15 residues. CDR1 and CDR2 from the germline V gene are SGHRS and YFSETQ. V lost 0 bases and J lost 6; bases outside the gene matches: 5. The CDR3 sequence is CASSLVGGAVNEQFF. Here the CDR3 DNA reads TGCGCCAGCAGCTTGGTCGGGGGGGCTGTCAATGAGCAGTTCTTC.

CDR3 in DNA: TGTGCCAGCAGCTTAGTTTGGGGCCGAGGGACTAGTGGCAATGAGCAGTTCTTC. Its protein is CASSLVWGRGTSGNEQFF. The chain has TRBV11-2 and TRBJ2-1; 8 nucleotides agree with TRBD2. Losses at the gene ends were 1 base for V and 6 bases for J; bases not matched to a gene: 14. Germline-derived CDR1 and CDR2 are SGHAT and FQNNGV. The CDR3 extends over 18 amino acids.